Listed below are T cell receptor beta chains from one sample, sequenced in a study of T cells in Graves' hyperthyroidism and ophthalmopathy. TCRdb analysed the multiplex PCR reads with MiXCR anew, one entry per CDR3 protein. Of 550,000 to 600,000 distinct CDR3 sequences in the sample, 35% to 55% were seen once. Specimen: peripheral blood or thyroid tissue (not recorded which). Receptor source: an adult woman with Graves' disease, either hyperthyroidism or ophthalmopathy (not recorded which). Both conserved end residues are part of each CDR3. D genes are given only for firm matches. Where a row states a size, it is once, few, many or the class of an expanded clone; other rows omit it.

d_gene	v_gene	j_gene	abundance	CDR3aa	CDR3nt
.	TRBV14	TRBJ1-2	many	CASSQGRDVDGYTF	TGTGCCAGCAGCCAGGGCAGGGACGTGGATGGCTACACCTTC
.	TRBV3-1	TRBJ1-5	many	CASSQDPTNNQPQHF	TGTGCCAGCAGCCAAGATCCCACGAACAATCAGCCCCAGCATTTT
.	TRBV29-1	TRBJ2-5	many	CSVARVRQETQYF	TGCAGCGTTGCAAGGGTCAGACAAGAGACCCAGTACTTC
.	TRBV11-1	TRBJ1-1	.	CASSLVAGAFF	TGTGCCAGCAGCTTGGTGGCGGGGGCTTTCTTT
TRBD1	TRBV10-3	TRBJ2-7	.	CAIGQGASYEQYF	TGTGCCATCGGACAGGGGGCATCCTACGAGCAGTACTTC
TRBD1	TRBV29-1	TRBJ1-4	many	CSVETGTGHEKLFF	TGCAGCGTAGAAACCGGGACAGGACATGAAAAACTGTTTTTT
TRBD2	TRBV20-1	TRBJ2-5	.	CSAIPTSGSQTQYF	TGCAGTGCTATTCCGACTAGCGGGAGCCAGACCCAGTACTTC
TRBD1	TRBV9	TRBJ2-2	.	CASSARTGTNTGELFF	TGTGCCAGCAGCGCCAGGACAGGGACCAACACCGGGGAGCTGTTTTTT
TRBD1	TRBV6-5	TRBJ1-2	many	CASRHRGPGYGYTF	TGTGCCAGCAGGCATAGGGGGCCAGGCTATGGCTACACCTTC
.	TRBV11-2	TRBJ1-4	.	CASSLDPVSF	TGTGCCAGCAGCTTAGACCCCGTTTCGTTT
.	TRBV28	TRBJ1-6	.	CASSLAVEYSSPLHF	TGTGCCAGCAGTTTAGCAGTCGAATATTCGTCACCCCTCCACTTT
.	TRBV29-1	TRBJ1-2	.	CSVVGISTNERYGYTF	TGCAGCGTTGTAGGGATCTCAACTAATGAAAGATATGGCTACACCTTC
TRBD1	TRBV27	TRBJ1-3	few	CASWAAGGVGNTIYF	TGTGCCAGCTGGGCCGCAGGGGGCGTCGGAAACACCATATATTTT
TRBD1	TRBV7-2	TRBJ1-3	few	CASSFGQGPGVGNTIYF	TGTGCCAGCAGCTTCGGACAGGGTCCAGGGGTCGGAAACACCATATATTTT
TRBD1	TRBV6-5	TRBJ1-3	.	CASSYRQGDSGNTIYF	TGTGCCAGCAGTTATCGACAGGGGGACTCTGGAAACACCATATATTTT
.	TRBV29-1	TRBJ1-2	.	CSVEDDVGPVLGYTF	TGCAGCGTTGAAGATGACGTTGGACCCGTTCTTGGCTACACCTTC
.	TRBV19	TRBJ1-2	.	CASTGQFGQPHYGYTF	TGTGCCAGTACTGGACAGTTCGGTCAGCCCCACTATGGCTACACCTTC
TRBD1	TRBV7-9	TRBJ1-2	many	CASSRQGAYTF	TGTGCCAGCAGTAGACAGGGAGCCTACACCTTC
.	TRBV11-2	TRBJ2-1	.	CASSQNYNEQFF	TGTGCCAGCAGCCAAAACTACAATGAGCAGTTCTTC
TRBD1	TRBV12-5	TRBJ2-2	.	CASGSGTGDTGELFF	TGTGCTAGTGGTTCAGGGACAGGAGACACCGGGGAGCTGTTTTTT
.	TRBV7-9	TRBJ2-2	.	CASRDGSGAGELFF	TGTGCCAGCAGGGACGGATCCGGCGCCGGGGAGCTGTTTTTT
.	TRBV13	TRBJ1-3	many	CASSRRLSGNTIYF	TGTGCCAGCAGCCGACGGCTCTCTGGAAACACCATATATTTT
TRBD1	TRBV14	TRBJ2-7	once	CASSRGQVSSYEQYF	TGTGCCAGCAGCCGGGGACAGGTCAGCTCCTACGAGCAGTACTTC
.	TRBV19	TRBJ1-5	.	CASSKGGTNQPQHF	TGTGCCAGTAGTAAAGGGGGTACGAATCAGCCCCAGCATTTT
.	TRBV28	TRBJ2-7	.	CASCGAGSSYEQYF	TGTGCCAGCTGTGGGGCAGGCTCCTCCTACGAGCAGTACTTC
TRBD2	TRBV4-1	TRBJ2-7	many	CASSQARTSEPYEQYF	TGCGCCAGCAGCCAAGCTAGGACTAGCGAACCCTACGAGCAGTACTTC
.	TRBV7-6	TRBJ2-2	many	CASSLSRGGTGELFF	TGTGCCAGCAGCTTAAGCAGGGGAGGAACCGGGGAGCTGTTTTTT
.	TRBV5-1	TRBJ2-6	many	CASSFGARKSGANVLTF	TGCGCCAGCAGCTTCGGGGCCAGAAAATCTGGGGCCAACGTCCTGACTTTC
.	TRBV6-1	TRBJ1-2	many	CASSESPESYDYGYTF	TGTGCCAGCAGTGAATCTCCGGAGTCGTATGACTATGGCTACACCTTC
TRBD1	TRBV7-9	TRBJ2-1	.	CASSLVGGTGFDEQFF	TGTGCCAGCAGCTTAGTTGGCGGGACAGGGTTCGATGAGCAGTTCTTC
.	TRBV2	TRBJ2-7	.	CASSSIRGNKQYF	TGTGCCAGCAGTTCTATCCGGGGGAACAAGCAGTACTTC
.	TRBV7-9	TRBJ1-5	.	CASSLGAEGPQHF	TGTGCCAGCAGCTTGGGGGCGGAAGGGCCCCAGCATTTT
.	TRBV5-1	TRBJ1-2	many	CASSLADPSGYTF	TGCGCCAGCAGCTTGGCCGATCCGTCCGGCTACACCTTC
.	TRBV5-1	TRBJ2-5	many	CASSLLSRQETQYF	TGCGCCAGCAGCTTGTTGTCCAGGCAAGAGACCCAGTACTTC
.	TRBV15	TRBJ1-3	many	CATSREGRENTIYF	TGTGCCACCAGCAGAGAGGGCCGTGAAAACACCATATATTTT
TRBD1	TRBV28	TRBJ1-1	few	CASSLRDSTAFF	TGTGCCAGCAGTTTAAGGGACAGTACGGCTTTCTTT
.	TRBV15	TRBJ1-5	.	CATRRGTGDDEHF	TGTGCCACCCGAAGAGGGACGGGAGATGACGAGCATTTT
.	TRBV11-2	TRBJ2-5	once	CATRAMGTPQETQYF	TGTGCCACTCGGGCGATGGGGACTCCCCAAGAGACCCAGTACTTC
.	TRBV7-6	TRBJ1-6	many	CASSLEAERAPLHF	TGTGCCAGCAGCCTCGAGGCAGAACGGGCACCCCTCCACTTT
TRBD2	TRBV20-1	TRBJ2-1	.	CSARDALGAGDEQFF	TGCAGTGCTAGAGACGCCCTCGGGGCGGGAGATGAGCAGTTCTTC